This TCR beta chain was sequenced for a study of PD-1 blockade in classical Hodgkin lymphoma. Comments on this clone: Its antigen is unknown.

The table came from immunoSEQ multiplex PCR; TCRdb's copy has only in-frame clones and leaves some out. The data show 90,000 or so clones, over 75% seen once. This CDR3 spans 15 amino acids. Germline CDR1 reads SGHVS; CDR2 reads FQNEAQ. Trimming stripped 5 bases from V and 2 bases from J, with 15 bases between. The study, taken as a whole, reports: Significantly greater TCR diversity emerged by C4D1 in CD4+ cells but not CD8+ cells. The study reported lower baseline TCR diversity in newly diagnosed patients than in healthy donors. Baseline diversity in complete responders resembled that of newly diagnosed patients.

As to time point: cycle 4 day 1 (C4D1), after around six weeks of nivolumab. Every patient had relapsed following autologous stem cell transplantation, and cohorts differed in brentuximab vedotin exposure. This specimen was peripheral blood mononuclear cells (PBMCs), taken before the fourth cycle of nivolumab. This rearrangement joins TRBV7-8 to TRBJ2-5; D remains ambiguous. The sequence was obtained from a human donor with classical Hodgkin lymphoma. The CDR3 reads CASSPHFVDQETQYF. The DNA for the CDR3 is TGTGCCAGCAGCCCCCACTTCGTAGATCAAGAGACCCAGTACTTC.